One sample yielded the 21 T cell receptor beta chains listed below, sequenced in a study of cytomegalovirus exposure and HLA in healthy donors. Researchers ran the PCR with 60 Vbeta and 13 Jbeta primers. This table comes from immunoSEQ multiplex PCR, and its TCRdb copy is limited to in-frame clones, with some not included. The sample lists over 85,000 clones, 70% to 90% occurring once. Material for sequencing was PBMCs. The receptors here all came from a man aged 40-55 years in good health and CMV-seronegative.

The chain has TRBV5-6 and TRBJ2-6; possibly TRBD2 for D (5 bases). CDR3 size: 15 residues. The germline CDR1 and CDR2 sequences are SGHDT and YYEEEE. The ends were cut back, 4 bases at V and 1 base at J, with 9 bases in the middle. The CDR3 sequence: CASSPPGSGANVLTF. CDR3 nucleotide sequence: TGTGCCAGCAGCCCCCCGGGGTCTGGGGCCAACGTCCTGACTTTC.

The V gene is TRBV7-8, the J gene TRBJ1-5; D is possibly TRBD1 (5 bases). V lost 1 base and J 2 bases, leaving 9 bases between the germline ends. CDR3 length: 15 amino acids. Germline V gene lookup returns CDR1 SGHVS and CDR2 FQNEAQ. The CDR3 nucleotides are TGTGCCAGCAGCTTAGGACAGACGGGCAATCAGCCCCAGCATTTT. Amino acid sequence: CASSLGQTGNQPQHF.

The rearrangement joins TRBV5-5 to TRBJ2-5, with 7 bases that match TRBD2. Unmatched junction bases numbered 9, after V lost 2 bases and J lost 2 bases. Per germline, CDR1 SGHKS and CDR2 YYEKEE (reference sequence). The CDR3 totals 16 residues. CDR3 sequence reads: CASSLGAREGQETQYF. CDR3 DNA: TGTGCCAGCAGCTTAGGTGCGAGGGAGGGGCAAGAGACCCAGTACTTC.

This clone showed up just once. This sequence joins TRBV6-6 and TRBJ1-1; tentative D call: TRBD1 (5 bases). CDR1 and CDR2 (germline): MNHNY, SVGAGI (reference sequence). The V gene lost 6 bases and the J gene lost 10 bases, with 15 bases spanning the gap. CDR3 length: 12 amino acids. CDR3 residues: CASSLGQETAFF. The DNA of the CDR3 is TGTGCCAGCAGCTTGGGGCAGGAGACAGCTTTCTTT.

This sequence joins TRBV5-1 and TRBJ1-2; the D gene is possibly TRBD1 (6 bases). CDR1 is SGHRS and CDR2 is YFSETQ in the germline V gene. Trimming pared 4 bases from V and 5 bases from J, leaving 12 bases between. This CDR3 is 13 amino acids long. CDR3 nucleotides: TGCGCCAGCAGCCGGACAGCCATTTATGGCTACACCTTC. Its translation is CASSRTAIYGYTF.

J is TRBJ1-6 and V is TRBV19, with a possible D match to TRBD1 (6 bases). Trimming removed 7 bases from V and 10 bases from J, with 17 bases in between. The CDR3 is 14 amino acids. Germline V gene lookup returns CDR1 LNHDA and CDR2 SQIVND (reference sequence). CDR3: CASNRPAGASPLHF. The CDR3 DNA reads TGTGCCAGTAACAGGCCGGCAGGGGCATCACCCCTCCACTTT.

This sequence joins TRBV15 and TRBJ2-3; D not resolved. CDR1 and CDR2 from the germline V gene are LNHNV and YYDKDF (reference sequence). The CDR3 loop spans 16 amino acids. Trimming cost V 3 bases and J 4 bases, with 17 bases left between them. CDR3 residues: CATSSGLFSLADTQYF. The DNA of the CDR3 is TGTGCCACCAGCAGCGGGTTGTTTAGCCTGGCAGATACGCAGTATTTT.

The chain links TRBV10-3 to TRBJ1-4; D is uncertain. V dropped 6 bases and J dropped 6 bases, with 17 bases sitting between them. In germline, CDR1 is ENHRY, CDR2 SYGVKD. The CDR3 runs 15 residues. CDR3 sequence: CAISSSTLRDEKLFF. The CDR3 bases are TGTGCCATCAGCTCCTCGACCTTACGGGATGAAAAACTGTTTTTT.

The CDR3 sequence is CASSIGNRGFTDTQYF. The CDR3 DNA follows: TGTGCCAGTAGTATAGGGAACAGGGGATTCACAGATACGCAGTATTTT. This chain links TRBV19 with TRBJ2-3, with 7 nucleotides matching TRBD1. CDR3 length: 16 residues. Germline V gene lookup returns CDR1 LNHDA and CDR2 SQIVND (reference sequence). The V segment lost 1 base and the J segment 2 bases; nucleotides outside the gene matches: 6.

The J gene is TRBJ1-6, the V gene TRBV5-4; tentatively, D is TRBD1 (5 bases). Germline values: CDR1 SGHNT, CDR2 YYREEE (reference sequence). This CDR3 region has 15 residues. Trimming stripped 5 bases from V and 3 bases from J, with 12 bases between. CDR3 loop: CASRNYRFYNSPLHF. The CDR3 DNA reads as TGTGCCAGCAGGAACTACAGGTTCTATAATTCACCCCTCCACTTT.

The chain uses TRBV7-9 and TRBJ2-5; 7 nucleotides agree with TRBD1. V lost 7 bases to trimming and J lost 2 bases; unmatched junction nucleotides: 22. The CDR3 spans 19 residues. Germline V gene lookup returns CDR1 SEHNR and CDR2 FQNEAQ (reference sequence). The CDR3 protein is CASNLGNRDSDRVQETQYF. Written as DNA, the CDR3 is TGTGCCAGCAACTTGGGTAACCGGGACAGCGATAGGGTACAAGAGACCCAGTACTTC.

This clone occurred a few times. The J gene is TRBJ1-5, the V gene TRBV23-1, with no clear D. TRBV23-1 is annotated as an ORF whose role is uncertain. The CDR3 extends over 10 amino acids. Trimming left V 0 bases short and J 15 bases short, with 6 bases between. DNA of the CDR3: TGCGCCAGCAGTCAATCGGCGGGGCATTTT. Translated, it gives CASSQSAGHF.

DNA for the CDR3: TGTGCCAGCAGCCCGCTGTTGGCCTCTGGGGCCAACGTCCTGACTTTC. Protein product: CASSPLLASGANVLTF. J is TRBJ2-6 and V is TRBV7-6, with D hard to call. The CDR3 is 16 residues long. V was shortened by 5 bases and J by 0 bases, with 11 bases between the two germline ends. Per the germline V gene, CDR1 is SGHVS and CDR2 is FNYEAQ. Based on the CDR3 plus reference TRBV7-6 and TRBJ2-6, the full variable domain is GAGVSQSPRYKVTKRGQDVALRCDPISGHVSLYWYRQALGQGPEFLTYFNYEAQQDKSGLPNDRFSAERPEGSISTLTIQRTEQRDSAMYRCASSPLLASGANVLTFGAGSRLTVL.

The count of this clone is one. The chain has TRBV28 and TRBJ2-2; D uncertain. The germline gives CDR1 MDHEN, CDR2 SYDVKM. V gave up 3 bases and J gave up 4 bases, with 9 bases separating them. CDR3 length: 14 amino acids. The CDR3 DNA follows: TGTGCCAGCAGTTTGGGCAGACCCACCGGGGAGCTGTTTTTT. The encoded protein is CASSLGRPTGELFF.

This chain links TRBV9 with TRBJ2-3; TRBD1 matches 8 bases. Germline V gene lookup returns CDR1 SGDLS and CDR2 YYNGEE. Trimming took 3 bases from V and 2 from J; bases not matched to a gene: 11. The CDR3 is 17 amino acids. The CDR3 loop is CASSATGGLLLTDTQYF. CDR3 in DNA: TGTGCCAGCAGCGCCACAGGGGGTCTCCTCCTCACAGATACGCAGTATTTT.

This chain links TRBV29-1 with TRBJ1-1; D is possibly TRBD1 (6 bases). Per the germline V gene, CDR1 is SQVTM and CDR2 is ANQGSEA. The CDR3 extends over 14 amino acids. V lost 7 bases, J lost 5 bases, and 20 bases lay in between. CDR3 residues: CSGVGRGGGTEAFF. Written as DNA, the CDR3 is TGCAGCGGTGTGGGGCGGGGAGGGGGGACTGAAGCTTTCTTT.

This chain connects TRBV18 to TRBJ2-1; D may be TRBD1 (6 bases). The CDR3 is made up of 15 amino acids. Trimming took off 2 bases at V and 8 bases at J, with 16 bases between the two ends. Germline CDR1 reads KGHSH; CDR2 reads LQKENI. CDR3 residues: CASSPGQGPVYEQFF. CDR3 nucleotides: TGTGCCAGCTCACCAGGGCAGGGGCCGGTTTATGAGCAGTTCTTC.

The V call is TRBV2, the J call TRBJ1-5; D not resolved. CDR3 size: 14 residues. CDR1 is SNHLY, CDR2 FYNNEI, per germline. Trimming left V 7 bases short and J 0 bases short, with 10 bases between. The CDR3 sequence: CASTELYSNQPQHF. As DNA, the CDR3 is TGTGCCAGCACGGAACTATATAGCAATCAGCCCCAGCATTTT.

This chain links TRBV19 with TRBJ1-5; 11 nucleotides align to TRBD1. Germline CDR1 LNHDA, CDR2 SQIVND (reference sequence). CDR3 length: 17 amino acids. V dropped 3 bases and J dropped 0; count of bases not matched to a gene: 4. CDR3 sequence: CASSIIGQGASNQPQHF. In DNA, the CDR3 is TGTGCCAGTAGTATCATTGGACAGGGGGCTAGCAATCAGCCCCAGCATTTT.

The chain couples TRBV18 to TRBJ1-1; 12 bases fit TRBD1. The CDR3 totals 15 residues. J was trimmed by 3 bases and V by 5 bases; bases with no gene match: 4. Per germline, CDR1 KGHSH and CDR2 LQKENI. CDR3 nucleotides: TGTGCCAGCTCAACGGGACAGGGGGCATACACTGAAGCTTTCTTT. It is translated as CASSTGQGAYTEAFF. Complete variable domain (other parts from reference TRBV18 and TRBJ1-1): NAGVMQNPRHLVRRRGQEARLRCSPMKGHSHVYWYRQLPEEGLKFMVYLQKENIIDESGMPKERFSAEFPKEGPSILRIQQVVRGDSAAYFCASSTGQGAYTEAFFGQGTRLTVV.

The CDR3 coding sequence is TGTGCCAGCAGTGCACAGGGTGGGAATGAGCAGTTCTTC. This gives the protein CASSAQGGNEQFF. The chain joins TRBV6-4 to TRBJ2-1, with a possible D match to TRBD1 (6 bases). Germline V gives CDR1 MRHNA, CDR2 SNTAGT. The V end was cut by 4 bases, the J end by 7 bases, with 11 bases between. The CDR3 totals 13 residues.